Below, 9 T cell receptor beta chains from the same sample are listed, as sequenced in a study of Graves' ophthalmopathy and Graves' hyperthyroidism. Transcripts of RNA were the source for amplifying TCR beta CDR3 regions. Second-round multiplex PCR came after a first-round RT-PCR that employed HTBI primers. TCRdb recomputed calls from the multiplex PCR reads with MiXCR, one row per CDR3 protein. This sample has hundreds of thousands of distinct CDR3 sequences; over 20% occur once, and the top ten carry roughly 6.9%. The source material was peripheral blood. These receptors came from a woman aged 18-29 years with stable Graves' hyperthyroidism. Some clones in this sample may be carry-over from other donors' samples.

Concerning this clonotype itself: This likely comes from a read error, as the CDR3 has no conserved phenylalanine or tryptophan at its end. The DNA is left out, because the CDR3 cannot be placed on it with certainty; the CDR3 is given as TCRdb lists it. This chain uses TRBV6-1 with TRBJ1-1; the tabulated D call, TRBD1, remains unverified against the DNA. The V gene's germline CDR1 is MNHNS and CDR2 SASEGT. The CDR3 is made up of 15 amino acids, end residues included. The CDR3 sequence is CASSLGGFTNTEACL.

This clonotype was observed many times. This rearrangement joins TRBV6-4 to TRBJ1-5; D uncertain. CDR3 length equals 14 residues. V gave up 3 bases and J gave up 0 bases, with 6 bases separating them. CDR1 is MRHNA and CDR2 is SNTAGT in the germline V gene. The DNA of the CDR3 is TGTGCCAGCAGTGATACGTATAGCAATCAGCCCCAGCATTTT. This translates into CASSDTYSNQPQHF.

This clonotype was seen many times. The chain employs TRBV6-1 and TRBJ1-6; D uncertain. This CDR3 has 16 amino acids. V lost 6 bases to trimming and J lost 0 bases, with 12 bases between them. The germline V gene has CDR1 MNHNS and CDR2 SASEGT. CDR3 protein: CASSSTGSSYNSPLHF. For the CDR3, the DNA is TGTGCCAGCAGCTCCACTGGGAGCTCCTATAATTCACCCCTCCACTTT.

V gene TRBV6-5 combines with J gene TRBJ2-7; D tentatively reads TRBD1 or TRBD2 (5 bases each). Trimming shortened V by 5 bases and J by 13 bases, and 12 bases separated the two germline ends. The CDR3 is 10 amino acids. Per the germline V gene, CDR1 is MNHEY and CDR2 is SVGAGI. CDR3 in DNA: TGTGCCAGCAGTCCGCCGGGGCCTTACTTC. It specifies CASSPPGPYF.

The chain couples TRBV12-3 or TRBV12-4 to TRBJ1-2; 11 bases agree with TRBD1. The CDR3 length is 15 residues. V was pared by 5 bases and J by 7 bases, with 9 bases of the junction left unmatched. Here the CDR3 reads CASSPRGQGVTGYTF. DNA of the CDR3: TGTGCCAGCAGTCCCCGGGGACAGGGGGTAACTGGCTACACCTTC.

This clonotype came up many times. This sequence joins TRBV19 and TRBJ1-1, with a weak D call TRBD1 (5 bases). Germline lookup yields CDR1 LNHDA and CDR2 SQIVND (reference sequence). The CDR3 consists of 14 residues. Trimming removed 3 bases at V and 3 bases at J, with 11 bases between. In DNA, the CDR3 is TGTGCCAGTAGTATCTCAGGGTTCTACACTGAAGCTTTCTTT. This translates into CASSISGFYTEAFF.

This clonotype has ten or more counts. Since a much larger clone is just one base distant, this may be a read error. J is TRBJ2-7 and V is TRBV27, with D unclear. The V end was cut by 10 bases, the J end by 9 bases, with 10 bases between. CDR1 MNHEY and CDR2 SMNVEV come from the germline V gene (reference sequence). There are 9 residues in the CDR3. CDR3 residues: CATGPRQYF. DNA of the CDR3: TGTGCCACCGGACCGAGGCAGTACTTC.

The chain has TRBV5-1 and TRBJ2-7; tentatively, D is TRBD1 (5 bases). Trimming removed 0 bases at V and 2 bases at J, with 15 bases between. Germline V gene data show CDR1 as SGHRS and CDR2 as YFSETQ. CDR3 length: 16 amino acids. The CDR3 sequence is CASSLAVSAGTYEQYF. CDR3 bases: TGCGCCAGCAGCTTGGCCGTTTCGGCAGGGACCTACGAGCAGTACTTC.

The chain employs TRBV6-2 or TRBV6-3 and TRBJ1-2; 8 bases are shared with TRBD1. The V gene's germline CDR1 is MNHEY and CDR2 SVGEGT. The CDR3 is 14 amino acids. V lost 2 bases to trimming and J lost 4 bases; unmatched junction nucleotides: 3. The chain's CDR3 is CASSYRTGFYGYTF. In DNA form, the CDR3 reads TGTGCCAGCAGTTACCGGACAGGGTTCTATGGCTACACCTTC.